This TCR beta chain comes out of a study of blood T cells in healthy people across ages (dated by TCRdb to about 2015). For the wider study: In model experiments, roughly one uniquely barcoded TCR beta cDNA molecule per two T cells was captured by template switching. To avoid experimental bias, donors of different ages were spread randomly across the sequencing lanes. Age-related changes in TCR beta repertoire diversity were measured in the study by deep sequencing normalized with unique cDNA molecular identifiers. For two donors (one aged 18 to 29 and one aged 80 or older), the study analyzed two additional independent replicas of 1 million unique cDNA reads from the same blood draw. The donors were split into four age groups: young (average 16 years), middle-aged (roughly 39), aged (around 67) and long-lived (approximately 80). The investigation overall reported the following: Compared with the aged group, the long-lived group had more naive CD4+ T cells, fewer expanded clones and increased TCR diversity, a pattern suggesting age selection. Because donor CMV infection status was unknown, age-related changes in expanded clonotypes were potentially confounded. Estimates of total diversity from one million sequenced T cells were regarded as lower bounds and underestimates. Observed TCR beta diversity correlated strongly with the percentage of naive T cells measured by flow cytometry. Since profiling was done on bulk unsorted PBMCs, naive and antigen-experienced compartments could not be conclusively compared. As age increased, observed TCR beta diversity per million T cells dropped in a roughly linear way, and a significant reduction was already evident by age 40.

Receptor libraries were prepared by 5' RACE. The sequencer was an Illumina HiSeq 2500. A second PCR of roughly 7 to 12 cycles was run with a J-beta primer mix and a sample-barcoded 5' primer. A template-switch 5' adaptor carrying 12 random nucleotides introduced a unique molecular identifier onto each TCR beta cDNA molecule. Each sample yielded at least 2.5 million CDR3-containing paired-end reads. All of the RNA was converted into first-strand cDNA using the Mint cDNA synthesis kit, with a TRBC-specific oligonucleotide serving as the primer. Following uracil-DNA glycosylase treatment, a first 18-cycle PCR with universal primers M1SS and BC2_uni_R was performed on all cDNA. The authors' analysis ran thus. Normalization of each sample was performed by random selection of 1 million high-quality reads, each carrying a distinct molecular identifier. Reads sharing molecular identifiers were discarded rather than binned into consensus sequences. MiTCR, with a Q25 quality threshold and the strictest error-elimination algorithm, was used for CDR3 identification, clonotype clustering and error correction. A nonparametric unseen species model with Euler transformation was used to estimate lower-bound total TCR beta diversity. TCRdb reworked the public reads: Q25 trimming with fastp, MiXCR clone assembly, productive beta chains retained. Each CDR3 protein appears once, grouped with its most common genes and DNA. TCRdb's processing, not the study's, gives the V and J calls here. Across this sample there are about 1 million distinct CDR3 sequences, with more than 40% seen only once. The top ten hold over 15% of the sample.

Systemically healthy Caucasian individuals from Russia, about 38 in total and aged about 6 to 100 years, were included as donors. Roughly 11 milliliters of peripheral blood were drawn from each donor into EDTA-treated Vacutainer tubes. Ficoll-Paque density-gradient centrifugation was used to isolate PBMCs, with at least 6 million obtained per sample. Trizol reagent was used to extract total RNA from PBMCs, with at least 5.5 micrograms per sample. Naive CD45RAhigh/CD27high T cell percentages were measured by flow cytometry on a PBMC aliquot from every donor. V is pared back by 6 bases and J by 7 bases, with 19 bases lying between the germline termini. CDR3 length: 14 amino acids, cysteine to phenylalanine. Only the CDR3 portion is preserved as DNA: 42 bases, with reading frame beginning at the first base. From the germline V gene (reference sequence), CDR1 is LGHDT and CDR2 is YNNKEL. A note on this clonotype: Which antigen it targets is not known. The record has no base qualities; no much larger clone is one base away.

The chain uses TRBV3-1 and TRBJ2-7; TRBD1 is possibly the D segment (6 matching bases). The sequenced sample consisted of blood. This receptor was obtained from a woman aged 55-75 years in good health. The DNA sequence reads TGTGCCAGCAGTCGACCGGGACAAGCTTTGGAGCAGTACTTC. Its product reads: CASSRPGQALEQYF.